Listed below are T cell receptor beta chains from one sample, sequenced in a study of T cell repertoires in cytomegalovirus infection. No antigens are known for them. A single record per CDR3 protein comes from TCRdb applying MiXCR to the reads. Here the sample spans fewer than 1,000,000 distinct CDR3 sequences, approximately 31% being singletons. Sample: cultured CD8+ T cells from PBMCs, taken from culture after CMV antigen stimulation. The receptors originated from a human donor in good health (CMV status not recorded). Some clones in this sample may be carry-over from other donors' samples. The CDR3 runs from the conserved cysteine through the conserved F or W. The order of the fields is J gene, clone size, D gene, V gene, CDR3 protein, CDR3 DNA. D genes are given only for firm matches. Part of the rows lack a size; the others show once, few, many or a class for expanded clones.

J gene: TRBJ2-2
clone size: many
D gene: -
V gene: TRBV11-2
CDR3 protein: CASSLEANTGELFF
CDR3 DNA: TGTGCCAGCAGCTTAGAAGCGAACACCGGGGAGCTGTTTTTT

J gene: TRBJ1-3
clone size: -
D gene: -
V gene: TRBV4-2
CDR3 protein: CASSQGAGAGNTIYF
CDR3 DNA: TGTGCCAGCAGCCAAGGGGCAGGGGCTGGAAACACCATATATTTT

J gene: TRBJ2-1
clone size: few
D gene: TRBD2
V gene: TRBV19
CDR3 protein: CASSIGGGGPYNEQFF
CDR3 DNA: TGTGCCAGTAGTATAGGGGGCGGGGGGCCCTACAATGAGCAGTTCTTC

J gene: TRBJ2-5
clone size: few
D gene: -
V gene: TRBV4-1
CDR3 protein: CASSQGPSGETQYF
CDR3 DNA: TGCGCCAGCAGCCAGGGACCCTCGGGAGAGACCCAGTACTTC

J gene: TRBJ1-1
clone size: few
D gene: TRBD1
V gene: TRBV27
CDR3 protein: CASSLSKGARTEAFF
CDR3 DNA: TGTGCCAGCAGTTTATCAAAGGGGGCGAGAACTGAAGCTTTCTTT

J gene: TRBJ1-2
clone size: few
D gene: -
V gene: TRBV6-6
CDR3 protein: CASSYSKVQGNYGYTF
CDR3 DNA: TGTGCCAGCAGTTACTCGAAGGTACAGGGTAACTATGGCTACACCTTC

J gene: TRBJ2-3
clone size: -
D gene: -
V gene: TRBV19
CDR3 protein: CASSIGHTDTQYF
CDR3 DNA: TGTGCCAGTAGTATAGGTCACACAGATACGCAGTATTTT

J gene: TRBJ2-3
clone size: -
D gene: -
V gene: TRBV6-6
CDR3 protein: CASSYSEGGRRTDTQYF
CDR3 DNA: TGTGCCAGCAGTTACTCCGAAGGGGGAAGGAGAACAGATACGCAGTATTTT

J gene: TRBJ2-7
clone size: few
D gene: -
V gene: TRBV15
CDR3 protein: CATSTNPGVRYEQYF
CDR3 DNA: TGTGCCACCAGCACCAACCCCGGGGTTCGGTACGAGCAGTACTTC

J gene: TRBJ2-4
clone size: few
D gene: TRBD1
V gene: TRBV6-1
CDR3 protein: CASSERQGRNIQYF
CDR3 DNA: TGTGCCAGCAGTGAGCGACAGGGTCGAAACATTCAGTACTTC

J gene: TRBJ2-1
clone size: -
D gene: TRBD1
V gene: TRBV4-1
CDR3 protein: CASSQAWTGGFYNEQFF
CDR3 DNA: TGCGCCAGCAGCCAAGCGTGGACAGGGGGCTTCTACAATGAGCAGTTCTTC

J gene: TRBJ1-1
clone size: -
D gene: TRBD1
V gene: TRBV10-3
CDR3 protein: CAIHSGQGTEGGEAFF
CDR3 DNA: TGTGCCATACACTCGGGACAGGGGACAGAGGGTGGTGAAGCTTTCTTT

J gene: TRBJ1-2
clone size: -
D gene: -
V gene: TRBV27
CDR3 protein: CASGQGIGYTF
CDR3 DNA: TGTGCCAGCGGTCAGGGTATCGGCTACACCTTC

J gene: TRBJ1-1
clone size: few
D gene: -
V gene: TRBV5-6
CDR3 protein: CASSHYVRRVNTEAFF
CDR3 DNA: TGTGCCAGCAGCCACTACGTCCGGCGGGTGAACACTGAAGCTTTCTTT

J gene: TRBJ2-1
clone size: many
D gene: -
V gene: TRBV28
CDR3 protein: CAIAGQGGNNEQFF
CDR3 DNA: TGTGCCATTGCGGGGCAAGGGGGCAACAATGAGCAGTTCTTC

J gene: TRBJ2-1
clone size: -
D gene: TRBD2
V gene: TRBV5-1
CDR3 protein: CASTSSGGKNNEQFF
CDR3 DNA: TGCGCCAGCACGTCAAGCGGGGGGAAGAACAATGAGCAGTTCTTC

J gene: TRBJ2-3
clone size: few
D gene: -
V gene: TRBV5-8
CDR3 protein: CASSPEGRATDTQYF
CDR3 DNA: TGTGCCAGCAGCCCCGAGGGCAGGGCTACAGATACGCAGTATTTT

J gene: TRBJ2-2
clone size: few
D gene: -
V gene: TRBV7-9
CDR3 protein: CASSLVPRENTGELFF
CDR3 DNA: TGTGCCAGCAGCTTAGTGCCCAGGGAAAACACCGGGGAGCTGTTTTTT

J gene: TRBJ2-1
clone size: many
D gene: -
V gene: TRBV7-2
CDR3 protein: CASSPVGGMLNEQFF
CDR3 DNA: TGTGCCAGCAGCCCAGTGGGGGGAATGCTCAATGAGCAGTTCTTC

J gene: TRBJ2-1
clone size: -
D gene: TRBD1
V gene: TRBV10-2
CDR3 protein: CASRDRDAYNEQFF
CDR3 DNA: TGCGCCAGCAGGGACAGGGACGCCTACAATGAGCAGTTCTTC

J gene: TRBJ1-1
clone size: -
D gene: -
V gene: TRBV4-1
CDR3 protein: CASSQDSASEAFF
CDR3 DNA: TGTGCCAGCAGCCAAGATTCAGCCTCTGAAGCTTTCTTT

J gene: TRBJ1-1
clone size: -
D gene: -
V gene: TRBV12-3/TRBV12-4
CDR3 protein: CASSNNHEAFF
CDR3 DNA: TGTGCCAGCAGTAACAACCATGAAGCTTTCTTT

J gene: TRBJ1-5
clone size: -
D gene: -
V gene: TRBV27
CDR3 protein: CASSPPGYSNQPQHF
CDR3 DNA: TGTGCCAGCAGCCCACCGGGATATAGCAATCAGCCCCAGCATTTT

J gene: TRBJ2-1
clone size: few
D gene: -
V gene: TRBV12-3/TRBV12-4
CDR3 protein: CASSLSGYELYNEQFF
CDR3 DNA: TGTGCCAGCAGTTTATCGGGCTATGAACTTTACAATGAGCAGTTCTTC

J gene: TRBJ1-5
clone size: few
D gene: TRBD1
V gene: TRBV7-6
CDR3 protein: CASSATQGGQPQHF
CDR3 DNA: TGTGCCAGCAGCGCAACACAGGGGGGCCAGCCCCAGCATTTT

J gene: TRBJ1-1
clone size: -
D gene: -
V gene: TRBV28
CDR3 protein: CASIVGGVHTEAFF
CDR3 DNA: TGTGCCAGCATCGTCGGGGGGGTGCACACTGAAGCTTTCTTT

J gene: TRBJ1-2
clone size: -
D gene: -
V gene: TRBV12-3/TRBV12-4
CDR3 protein: CASSDSGYGYTF
CDR3 DNA: TGTGCCAGCAGCGACTCGGGCTATGGCTACACCTTC

J gene: TRBJ2-6
clone size: many
D gene: -
V gene: TRBV6-1
CDR3 protein: CASSDPDSGANVLTF
CDR3 DNA: TGTGCCAGCAGTGACCCAGACTCTGGGGCCAACGTCCTGACTTTC

J gene: TRBJ2-5
clone size: few
D gene: TRBD2
V gene: TRBV10-2
CDR3 protein: CASSDFSGGRETQYF
CDR3 DNA: TGCGCCAGCAGTGACTTTAGCGGGGGACGAGAGACCCAGTACTTC

J gene: TRBJ2-1
clone size: -
D gene: -
V gene: TRBV7-3
CDR3 protein: CANKEPTSTHEQFF
CDR3 DNA: TGTGCCAACAAAGAACCCACGAGCACACATGAGCAGTTCTTC

J gene: TRBJ1-5
clone size: -
D gene: -
V gene: TRBV19
CDR3 protein: CASSIDLDSAEGGQPQHF
CDR3 DNA: TGTGCCAGTAGTATAGATCTGGACTCGGCCGAAGGTGGTCAGCCCCAGCATTTT

J gene: TRBJ2-2
clone size: few
D gene: -
V gene: TRBV29-1
CDR3 protein: CSVEGRDAPTGELFF
CDR3 DNA: TGCAGCGTTGAAGGGAGGGACGCCCCAACCGGGGAGCTGTTTTTT

J gene: TRBJ2-2
clone size: few
D gene: -
V gene: TRBV6-1
CDR3 protein: CASSEVITGELFF
CDR3 DNA: TGTGCCAGCAGTGAAGTTATCACCGGGGAGCTGTTTTTT

J gene: TRBJ1-2
clone size: -
D gene: -
V gene: TRBV6-1
CDR3 protein: CAIKIGGYTF
CDR3 DNA: TGTGCCATCAAGATCGGCGGCTACACCTTC

J gene: TRBJ1-1
clone size: -
D gene: -
V gene: TRBV5-6
CDR3 protein: CASTLKGWNTEAFF
CDR3 DNA: TGTGCCAGCACCCTAAAGGGGTGGAACACTGAAGCTTTCTTT

J gene: TRBJ1-1
clone size: -
D gene: -
V gene: TRBV19
CDR3 protein: CASTSGHPEAFF
CDR3 DNA: TGTGCCAGTACCAGCGGGCATCCTGAAGCTTTCTTT

J gene: TRBJ2-7
clone size: many
D gene: TRBD1
V gene: TRBV7-8
CDR3 protein: CASSWTGGGYEQYF
CDR3 DNA: TGTGCCAGCAGCTGGACAGGGGGAGGCTACGAGCAGTACTTC